Listed below are T cell receptor beta chains from one sample, sequenced in a study of T cell responses to AZD1222 COVID-19 vaccine. Here immunoSEQ multiplex PCR was the method, and the copy in TCRdb shows in-frame clones only, minus some. The sample lists 140,000 or so clones; 93% were seen once. This specimen consisted of peripheral blood, obtained after recovery from COVID-19. These TCRs come from an adult who had recovered from COVID-19. Each CDR3 is given with its conserved first and last residue. Fields, in order: D gene, J gene, V gene, clone size, CDR3 protein, CDR3 DNA. The D gene is left open where the match is weak. For some rows the clone size is stated as once, few or many, or as a class when expanded; others skip it.

d_call: .; j_call: TRBJ1-3; v_call: TRBV28; clone_size: .; cdr3_aa: CASGGSGNTIYF; cdr3_nt: TGTGCCAGCGGGGGAAGTGGAAACACCATATATTTT
d_call: .; j_call: TRBJ1-2; v_call: TRBV5-8; clone_size: .; cdr3_aa: CASSLDRTAFGYTF; cdr3_nt: TGTGCCAGCAGCTTGGACAGGACGGCCTTTGGCTACACCTTC
d_call: .; j_call: TRBJ2-3; v_call: TRBV5-4; clone_size: once; cdr3_aa: CASTVGLATTSDTQYF; cdr3_nt: TGTGCCAGCACCGTGGGACTCGCGACTACATCAGATACGCAGTATTTT
d_call: .; j_call: TRBJ2-1; v_call: TRBV6-4; clone_size: once; cdr3_aa: CASSDSADGRDEQFF; cdr3_nt: TGTGCCAGCAGTGACTCGGCGGACGGAAGAGATGAGCAGTTCTTC
d_call: .; j_call: TRBJ2-3; v_call: TRBV27; clone_size: .; cdr3_aa: CASGSYSKPPSTDTQYF; cdr3_nt: TGTGCCAGCGGCTCTTATAGCAAACCCCCCAGCACAGATACGCAGTATTTT
d_call: .; j_call: TRBJ1-4; v_call: TRBV6-5; clone_size: .; cdr3_aa: CANRQPGEKLFF; cdr3_nt: TGTGCCAACAGACAGCCGGGAGAAAAACTGTTTTTT
d_call: .; j_call: TRBJ2-7; v_call: TRBV11-3; clone_size: few; cdr3_aa: CASSLGGAAYEQYF; cdr3_nt: TGTGCCAGCAGCTTAGGGGGGGCAGCCTACGAGCAGTACTTC
d_call: TRBD1; j_call: TRBJ2-7; v_call: TRBV28; clone_size: .; cdr3_aa: CASRGQVWNEQYF; cdr3_nt: TGTGCCAGCAGGGGACAGGTCTGGAACGAGCAGTACTTC
d_call: .; j_call: TRBJ2-2; v_call: TRBV27; clone_size: .; cdr3_aa: CASAGRFGELFF; cdr3_nt: TGTGCCAGTGCGGGGAGGTTCGGGGAGCTGTTTTTT
d_call: .; j_call: TRBJ1-1; v_call: TRBV6-1; clone_size: .; cdr3_aa: CASSERDNTEAFF; cdr3_nt: TGTGCCAGCAGTGAAAGGGACAACACTGAAGCTTTCTTT
d_call: TRBD2; j_call: TRBJ2-5; v_call: TRBV28; clone_size: .; cdr3_aa: CASSLAGGETQYF; cdr3_nt: TGTGCCAGCAGTTTAGCGGGAGGAGAGACCCAGTACTTC
d_call: TRBD1; j_call: TRBJ1-1; v_call: TRBV3-1/TRBV3-2; clone_size: .; cdr3_aa: CASSQGQGNTEAFF; cdr3_nt: TGTGCCAGCAGCCAAGGACAGGGGAACACTGAAGCTTTCTTT
d_call: TRBD1; j_call: TRBJ2-1; v_call: TRBV27; clone_size: .; cdr3_aa: CASSSGTGGDNEQFF; cdr3_nt: TGTGCCAGCAGCTCCGGGACAGGGGGTGACAATGAGCAGTTCTTC
d_call: TRBD1; j_call: TRBJ2-7; v_call: TRBV28; clone_size: .; cdr3_aa: CASMSGQGYEQYF; cdr3_nt: TGTGCCAGCATGAGCGGACAGGGCTACGAGCAGTACTTC
d_call: TRBD2; j_call: TRBJ2-4; v_call: TRBV29-1; clone_size: .; cdr3_aa: CSVDGTTAKNIQYF; cdr3_nt: TGCAGCGTTGATGGGACTACAGCCAAAAACATTCAGTACTTC
d_call: .; j_call: TRBJ1-1; v_call: TRBV29-1; clone_size: .; cdr3_aa: CSVPGHQGMNTEAFF; cdr3_nt: TGCAGCGTCCCCGGCCACCAGGGGATGAACACTGAAGCTTTCTTT
d_call: .; j_call: TRBJ2-3; v_call: TRBV10-3; clone_size: .; cdr3_aa: CAIPSPHHVPAPTDTQYF; cdr3_nt: TGTGCCATCCCATCACCGCACCATGTCCCCGCCCCCACAGATACGCAGTATTTT
d_call: TRBD1; j_call: TRBJ1-6; v_call: TRBV30; clone_size: .; cdr3_aa: CAWRQGSYNSPLHF; cdr3_nt: TGTGCCTGGAGACAGGGGTCCTATAATTCACCCCTCCACTTT
d_call: .; j_call: TRBJ1-6; v_call: TRBV7-6; clone_size: .; cdr3_aa: CASSSTVGGTFFSPLHF; cdr3_nt: TGTGCCAGCAGCTCGACCGTAGGGGGGACTTTTTTTTCACCCCTCCACTTT
d_call: TRBD1; j_call: TRBJ1-3; v_call: TRBV30; clone_size: .; cdr3_aa: CAWDRGLISGNTIYF; cdr3_nt: TGTGCCTGGGACAGGGGGCTTATCTCTGGAAACACCATATATTTT
d_call: .; j_call: TRBJ2-1; v_call: TRBV3-1/TRBV3-2; clone_size: .; cdr3_aa: CASSQVTGEQFF; cdr3_nt: TGTGCCAGCAGCCAAGTAACGGGAGAACAGTTCTTC
d_call: .; j_call: TRBJ1-1; v_call: TRBV12-5; clone_size: .; cdr3_aa: CASGLYQNRAFF; cdr3_nt: TGTGCTAGTGGTTTGTACCAGAACCGGGCTTTCTTT
d_call: TRBD2; j_call: TRBJ2-1; v_call: TRBV29-1; clone_size: .; cdr3_aa: CSVAIGASGNRDEQFF; cdr3_nt: TGCAGCGTTGCAATAGGGGCTAGCGGGAATCGGGATGAGCAGTTCTTC
d_call: TRBD1; j_call: TRBJ1-1; v_call: TRBV7-3; clone_size: .; cdr3_aa: CASSWTGGTEAFF; cdr3_nt: TGTGCCAGCAGCTGGACAGGGGGCACTGAAGCTTTCTTT
d_call: .; j_call: TRBJ1-2; v_call: TRBV19; clone_size: .; cdr3_aa: CASSIVGQGNYGYTF; cdr3_nt: TGTGCCAGTAGTATTGTCGGGCAGGGGAACTATGGCTACACCTTC
d_call: TRBD1; j_call: TRBJ2-1; v_call: TRBV7-6; clone_size: .; cdr3_aa: CASSLEGTGSVPYNEQFF; cdr3_nt: TGTGCCAGCAGCTTAGAGGGGACAGGGAGTGTACCCTACAATGAGCAGTTCTTC
d_call: .; j_call: TRBJ1-1; v_call: TRBV3-1/TRBV3-2; clone_size: .; cdr3_aa: CASSGGFVNTEAFF; cdr3_nt: TGTGCCAGCAGCGGGGGGTTCGTGAACACTGAAGCTTTCTTT
d_call: .; j_call: TRBJ1-1; v_call: TRBV19; clone_size: .; cdr3_aa: CASSIRGSAEAFF; cdr3_nt: TGTGCCAGTAGTATAAGGGGTAGCGCTGAAGCTTTCTTT
d_call: .; j_call: TRBJ2-3; v_call: TRBV6-1; clone_size: .; cdr3_aa: CASSEAERSDTQYF; cdr3_nt: TGTGCCAGCAGTGAAGCCGAGCGGTCAGATACGCAGTATTTT
d_call: .; j_call: TRBJ2-5; v_call: TRBV5-6; clone_size: .; cdr3_aa: CASSLSPVETQYF; cdr3_nt: TGTGCCAGCAGCTTGTCCCCGGTGGAGACCCAGTACTTC
d_call: TRBD1; j_call: TRBJ1-2; v_call: TRBV28; clone_size: once; cdr3_aa: CASSTHMQGARGYTF; cdr3_nt: TGTGCCAGCAGTACCCATATGCAGGGGGCGAGAGGCTACACCTTC
d_call: TRBD2; j_call: TRBJ2-3; v_call: TRBV3-1/TRBV3-2; clone_size: .; cdr3_aa: CASSPRAGVAEDTQYF; cdr3_nt: TGTGCCAGCAGCCCACGAGCGGGAGTGGCGGAAGATACGCAGTATTTT
d_call: .; j_call: TRBJ1-1; v_call: TRBV10-2; clone_size: .; cdr3_aa: CASSRQGPEAFF; cdr3_nt: TGCGCCAGCAGTCGTCAAGGTCCTGAAGCTTTCTTT
d_call: TRBD2; j_call: TRBJ2-7; v_call: TRBV28; clone_size: once; cdr3_aa: CASSIRTSGRGEQYF; cdr3_nt: TGTGCCAGCAGTATCAGGACTAGCGGGAGGGGAGAGCAGTACTTC
d_call: .; j_call: TRBJ2-7; v_call: TRBV4-1; clone_size: .; cdr3_aa: CASSQRWAGPREQYF; cdr3_nt: TGCGCCAGCAGCCAACGATGGGCAGGGCCGAGGGAGCAGTACTTC
d_call: .; j_call: TRBJ1-2; v_call: TRBV15; clone_size: once; cdr3_aa: CATSRDKSNYGYTF; cdr3_nt: TGTGCCACCAGTAGGGACAAATCTAACTATGGCTACACCTTC
d_call: .; j_call: TRBJ2-3; v_call: TRBV2; clone_size: .; cdr3_aa: CASSRILGSTDTQYF; cdr3_nt: TGTGCCAGCAGTCGCATACTAGGGAGCACAGATACGCAGTATTTT
d_call: TRBD2; j_call: TRBJ2-7; v_call: TRBV19; clone_size: .; cdr3_aa: CASSSSGGTYEQYF; cdr3_nt: TGTGCCAGTAGTTCTAGCGGGGGCACCTACGAGCAGTACTTC
d_call: .; j_call: TRBJ2-7; v_call: TRBV5-1; clone_size: .; cdr3_aa: CASSLRQGGYEQYF; cdr3_nt: TGCGCCAGCAGCCTCAGACAGGGAGGGTACGAGCAGTACTTC
d_call: TRBD1; j_call: TRBJ1-2; v_call: TRBV19; clone_size: .; cdr3_aa: CASSSTGQGAFFAF; cdr3_nt: TGTGCCAGTAGTAGTACCGGACAGGGCGCATTCTTCGCCTTC
d_call: .; j_call: TRBJ2-7; v_call: TRBV15; clone_size: .; cdr3_aa: CATSRVGQGAFGKYF; cdr3_nt: .
d_call: TRBD2; j_call: TRBJ2-7; v_call: TRBV10-3; clone_size: .; cdr3_aa: CAISEFTGGAYEQYF; cdr3_nt: TGTGCCATCAGTGAGTTCACGGGAGGGGCCTACGAGCAGTACTTC
d_call: TRBD1; j_call: TRBJ2-7; v_call: TRBV28; clone_size: .; cdr3_aa: CASSPGQEAIDEQYF; cdr3_nt: TGTGCCAGCAGCCCTGGACAGGAGGCAATCGACGAGCAGTACTTC
d_call: .; j_call: TRBJ2-1; v_call: TRBV29-1; clone_size: .; cdr3_aa: CSVRIGFGVSHNEQFF; cdr3_nt: TGCAGCGTCCGAATCGGGTTCGGAGTCTCCCACAATGAGCAGTTCTTC
d_call: .; j_call: TRBJ2-7; v_call: TRBV2; clone_size: .; cdr3_aa: CASSGSRFYEQYF; cdr3_nt: TGTGCCAGCAGTGGGTCGAGGTTCTACGAGCAGTACTTC